This TCR beta chain was identified during a study of CD8 T cells in Susac syndrome. In blood CD8+ and CD4+ T cells, TCR beta underwent sequencing. Matched for age and sex, the controls were healthy donors. The CD8+ and CD4+ T cells were isolated magnetically using a negative isolation approach, whereas the TEMRA cells were enriched by FACS. cDNA came from about 0.46 to 1 ug RNA primed by random hexamers. TCR beta CDR3 was amplified by immunoSEQ multiplex PCR. This amplification extended across 54 Vbeta and 13 Jbeta segments. Each CDR3 protein is one row after TCRdb ran MiXCR on the immunoSEQ multiplex PCR reads. This sample has roughly 180,000 distinct CDR3 sequences, with about 95% found just once. V lost 3 bases, J lost 6 bases, and 7 bases lay in between. Germline V gene sequence: CDR1 SGDLS, CDR2 YYNGEE. The CDR3 is made up of 12 amino acids.

This chain joins TRBV9 and TRBJ2-1; D remains ambiguous. The sample taken for sequencing was CD4+ T cells from PBMCs. The clonotype originates from a human donor in good health. This chain's CDR3 is CASSANPNEQFF. The CDR3 DNA reads as TGTGCCAGCAGCGCAAACCCCAATGAGCAGTTCTTC.